This TCR beta chain is drawn from a study of response to subunit inactivated influenza vaccine. Concerning this clonotype itself: Its antigen is unknown. One junction end disagrees with the germline gene, perhaps due to a read error.

Study-wide results and limits: Authors suggested seasonal influenza vaccinations each recruit few new T cells.

CDR1 and CDR2 from the germline V gene are LGHDT and YNNKEL (reference sequence). This CDR3 has 15 amino acids. TCRdb re-called the RT-PCR reads with MiXCR, one entry per CDR3 protein. Here the sample spans 540,000 or so distinct CDR3 sequences, 10% to 15% being singletons. The input for sequencing was PBMCs from blood, taken roughly 48 days after vaccination. The rearrangement uses TRBV3-1 and TRBJ1-1, with a tentative D call TRBD1 (5 bases). The TCR sequence derives from a man aged 50-59 years who received an inactivated influenza vaccine. For the CDR3, the DNA is TGTGCCACCAGCCAAGATAATGCAGGGCACACTGAAGCTTTCTTT. This sequence encodes CATSQDNAGHTEAFF.